Presented here are 2 T cell receptor beta chains from one specimen sequenced in a study of PD-L1 blockade in urothelial cancer. The data were produced by immunoSEQ multiplex PCR, yet TCRdb's version contains in-frame clones alone and is incomplete. Of about 37,000 clones in the sample, about 87% were seen once. Sample time point: pretreatment peripheral blood. The sequenced sample was PBMCs, obtained around atezolizumab (anti-PD-L1) treatment. Receptor source: a man aged 55 to 70 with urothelial cancer.

The chain has TRBV5-1 and TRBJ1-5; no clear D. V lost 2 bases and J lost 2, with 14 bases in between. Germline loops: CDR1 SGHRS, CDR2 YFSETQ. The CDR3 runs 16 residues. CDR3 in amino acids: CASSLLGGGGNQPQHF. CDR3 DNA: TGCGCCAGCAGCTTACTAGGAGGTGGAGGCAATCAGCCCCAGCATTTT. The complete variable domain, with remaining parts taken from reference TRBV5-1 and TRBJ1-5, reads KAGVTQTPRYLIKTRGQQVTLSCSPISGHRSVSWYQQTPGQGLQFLFEYFSETQRNKGNFPGRFSGRQFSNSRSEMNVSTLELGDSALYLCASSLLGGGGNQPQHFGDGTRLSIL.

V is TRBV11-2 and J is TRBJ2-5, with 10 positions matching TRBD2. The CDR3 consists of 16 residues. V lost 2 bases, J lost 1 base, and 4 bases stayed unmatched. The germline gives CDR1 SGHAT, CDR2 FQNNGV. The CDR3 DNA is TGTGCCAGCAGCTTATTAGCGGGAGGAACCCAAGAGACCCAGTACTTC. This gives the protein CASSLLAGGTQETQYF.